The clone carrying this TCR beta chain turned up a few times. Its antigen is unidentified. MiXCR, run by TCRdb on the reads, gives a single entry per CDR3 protein. The table lists hundreds of thousands of distinct CDR3 sequences, approximately 31% of them singletons. The data belong to a study of T cell repertoires in cytomegalovirus infection. Across the study: An indication of both CMV infection and matching HLA type came from public TCR beta signatures.

V trimming: 5 bases; J trimming: 5 bases; junction bases outside the gene matches: 7. Germline V lookup: CDR1 SEHNR, CDR2 FQNEAQ (reference sequence). The CDR3 consists of 15 residues. This TCR was sampled from a human donor in good health (CMV status not recorded). Some clones in this sample may be carry-over from other donors' samples. J is TRBJ2-1 and V is TRBV7-9; 9 nucleotides agree with TRBD1. Source: cultured CD8+ T cells from PBMCs, taken from culture after CMV antigen stimulation. The CDR3 spells CASSPDRGLDNEQFF. Written as DNA, the CDR3 is TGTGCCAGCAGCCCAGACAGGGGGTTGGACAATGAGCAGTTCTTC. Looking up the rest from reference TRBV7-9 and TRBJ2-1 gives the full variable domain: DTGVSQNPRHKITKRGQNVTFRCDPISEHNRLYWYRQTLGQGPEFLTYFQNEAQLEKSRLLSDRFSAERPKGSFSTLEIQRTEQGDSAMYLCASSPDRGLDNEQFFGPGTRLTVL.